This T cell receptor beta chain was recorded in a study of CD8 T cells in Susac syndrome (dated by TCRdb to between 2018 and 2021). Some background on the complete study: Repertoire sequencing was used to test whether CD8+ T cell activation and differentiation in Susac syndrome was antigen driven. Study-level results and caveats: The number of individuals in the TCR sequencing and HLA analysis was acknowledged as relatively small.

RNA was extracted using the RNeasy kit, and about 0.45 to 1 microgram was reverse transcribed with random hexamers. TCR beta CDR3 regions were amplified with the immunoSEQ multiplex PCR assay covering 54 Vbeta and 13 Jbeta segments. PCR amplification bias was corrected using a synthetic template baseline for primer optimization and computational correction. Processing in the source paper ran as follows. Reads were annotated to V, D and J genes according to IMGT and were analyzed with immunoSEQ Analyzer, with only productive sequences retained. Clonality was computed as one minus Shannon entropy normalized by log2 of the number of productive unique sequences. For each patient and control, public and private clones were evaluated among the 100 most prevalent clones. A clone was defined as Susac-specific if it was absent from the healthy and MS cohorts, from some 1,100 published viral clones and from other ImmuneACCESS disease sequences. TCRdb redid the processing of the public reads, applying fastp at Q25 and MiXCR, and retained in-frame beta chains. Here each entry gathers all rows of one CDR3 protein and keeps the most common genes and DNA. In this record, the V and J calls reflect TCRdb's handling and not the investigators' own analysis. The sample yields 300,000 to 350,000 distinct CDR3 sequences; 92% were counted once. The ten largest clones capture roughly 0.064% of the sample.

V sheds 4 bases and J sheds 6 bases, leaving 16 bases between their ends. Taken from the germline V gene, the CDR1 and CDR2 loops are SGHRS and YFSETQ. There are 15 amino acids in the CDR3, from cysteine to phenylalanine inclusive. The entry retains the CDR3 DNA only, 45 bases that are in frame from base 1. High-throughput TCR beta sequencing profiled peripheral blood CD8+ and CD4+ T cells from healthy donors, Susac syndrome patients and multiple sclerosis patients. The multiple sclerosis controls were treatment-naive patients who had stable or active relapsing-remitting disease and met the revised McDonald criteria. CD8+ TEMRA cells were enriched by FACS, while bulk CD8+ and CD4+ T cells were purified by magnetic negative isolation. Blood was collected in EDTA tubes and processed within 24 hours, with PBMCs isolated through density gradient centrifugation. PBMCs intended for TCR sequencing were cryopreserved in liquid nitrogen and were subsequently thawed in a 37 degrees C water bath. A purity of at least 90% was achieved for sorted or isolated CD4+, CD8+ and CD8+ TEMRA cells.

On this clonotype: The target of this receptor is not known. The sample holds no much larger clone one base away, and base qualities are not on file.

The origin of this receptor is a human donor with multiple sclerosis. The sample was CD4+ T cells from PBMCs. The receptor chain draws on TRBV5-1 and TRBJ2-2; tentative D gene TRBD2, with 6 bases matching. In nucleotide form, the sequence is TGCGCCAGCAGCCCCTCGGTCTGGGAGGCCGGGGAGCTGTTTTTT. Its product reads: CASSPSVWEAGELFF.